The 30 T cell receptor beta chains in this list originate from one sample, sequenced in a study of cytomegalovirus exposure and HLA in healthy donors. The study ran its PCR with 60 Vbeta and 13 Jbeta primers. Some clones are missing from TCRdb's copy, which holds only in-frame ones; the method was immunoSEQ multiplex PCR. The repertoire has roughly 86,000 clones, over 60% of them found once; the top ten carry roughly 5.5%. Sequenced: PBMCs. Every receptor here comes from a female donor in good health and CMV-seronegative.

The chain recombines TRBV29-1 with TRBJ2-3; tentative D call: TRBD2 (5 bases). The germline CDR1 and CDR2 sequences are SQVTM and ANQGSEA. Trimming took 4 bases from V and 3 from J, leaving 14 bases between them. CDR3 length equals 14 residues. CDR3 amino acids: CSVGIGMRTDTQYF. CDR3 nucleotide sequence: TGCAGCGTTGGAATCGGGATGCGAACAGATACGCAGTATTTT.

This chain joins TRBV4-1 and TRBJ2-5; the match to TRBD2 covers 8 bases. The J call may be wrong; the DNA end is better matched by TRBJ2-7. CDR1 and CDR2 from the germline V gene are MGHRA and YSYEKL. This CDR3 is 16 amino acids long. The CDR3 loop is CASSQVSGTRLYEQYF. CDR3 DNA sequence: TGCGCCAGCAGCCAAGTTTCAGGGACTAGACTCTACGAGCAGTACTTC.

V gene TRBV30 combines with J gene TRBJ2-7; the match to TRBD1 covers 8 bases. Germline CDR1 and CDR2: GTSNPN and SVGIG (reference sequence). The CDR3 loop spans 12 amino acids. The V gene end was trimmed by 5 bases and the J gene end by 3 bases; junction bases not matched to a gene: 3. The CDR3 DNA sequence: TGTGCCTGGCAGGGGGCCGTCTACGAGCAGTACTTC. It translates to CAWQGAVYEQYF.

The chain carries TRBV10-3 and TRBJ1-1; perhaps TRBD1 as D (5 bases). Germline V gene lookup returns CDR1 ENHRY and CDR2 SYGVKD. V lost 10 bases to trimming and J lost 5 bases, with 14 bases between them. This CDR3 comprises 12 residues. CDR3 in amino acids: CATHQGYTEAFF. The CDR3 DNA reads as TGTGCCACCCATCAGGGCTATACTGAAGCTTTCTTT.

The rearrangement uses TRBV7-2 and TRBJ1-6; D call uncertain. Trimming took off 5 bases at V and 9 bases at J, with 11 bases between the two ends. The CDR3 consists of 13 residues. From germline, CDR1 is SGHTA and CDR2 FQGNSA. CDR3 sequence reads: CASSPIIGSPLHF. CDR3 in DNA: TGTGCCAGCAGCCCTATTATTGGTTCACCCCTCCACTTT.

The genes are TRBV6-5 and TRBJ2-5; 10 positions match TRBD1. This CDR3 spans 15 amino acids. Germline lookup yields CDR1 MNHEY and CDR2 SVGAGI. V shed 4 bases and J 5 bases; nucleotides not matched to a gene: 7. The chain's CDR3 is CASSSAGQGFETQYF. CDR3 nucleotides: TGTGCCAGCAGTTCCGCGGGACAGGGGTTTGAGACCCAGTACTTC.

V gene TRBV13 combines with J gene TRBJ2-3; 10 nucleotides match TRBD2. Looked up from germline, CDR1 is PRHDT and CDR2 is FYEKMQ (reference sequence). This CDR3 comprises 15 residues. The V segment lost 4 bases and the J segment 3 bases; nucleotides outside the gene matches: 4. CDR3 loop: CASSSRTSGTDTQYF. CDR3 sequence (DNA): TGTGCCAGCAGCTCCCGGACTAGCGGTACAGATACGCAGTATTTT.

This sequence joins TRBV18 and TRBJ2-3, with TRBD2 identical over 8 bases. The J segment lost 1 base and the V segment lost 3 bases, leaving 6 bases of the junction unmatched. The CDR3 has 16 amino acids. The germline V gene has CDR1 KGHSH and CDR2 LQKENI. DNA for the CDR3: TGTGCCAGCTCACCCAACCGGGGGGGAGGCACAGATACGCAGTATTTT. Translating gives CASSPNRGGGTDTQYF.

The genes are TRBV28 and TRBJ1-1; the match to TRBD1 covers 9 bases. V shed 2 bases and J 4 bases; nucleotides not matched to a gene: 5. The germline CDR1 and CDR2 sequences are MDHEN and SYDVKM. This CDR3 contains 15 residues. In DNA form, the CDR3 reads TGTGCCAGCAGTTTACTACAGGGGGCTGTCACTGAAGCTTTCTTT. The encoded protein is CASSLLQGAVTEAFF.

V and J are TRBV19 and TRBJ1-3; the D is unclear. This CDR3 has 14 amino acids. V lost 5 bases and J 0 bases, leaving 8 bases between the germline ends. Germline CDR1 reads LNHDA; CDR2 reads SQIVND (reference sequence). The CDR3 spells CASSSVPSGNTIYF. CDR3 coding DNA: TGTGCCAGTAGTTCGGTTCCCTCTGGAAACACCATATATTTT.

The chain uses TRBV7-6 and TRBJ1-3; D remains unclear. Germline assignment: CDR1 SGHVS and CDR2 FNYEAQ. The germline V and J ends were trimmed by 1 base and 2 bases, with 12 bases remaining between them. This CDR3 is 16 amino acids long. DNA for the CDR3: TGTGCCAGCAGCTTAGGTAGTCATCTGGCTGGAAACACCATATATTTT. It is translated as CASSLGSHLAGNTIYF.

The chain couples TRBV10-2 to TRBJ2-3; maybe TRBD2 (5 bases). V was clipped by 10 bases and J by 0 bases, with 14 bases between them. Germline-derived CDR1 and CDR2 are WSHSY and SAAADI. The length of the CDR3 is 14 residues. This CDR3 reads CATQGRASTDTQYF. Written as DNA, the CDR3 is TGCGCCACCCAAGGGCGGGCCAGCACAGATACGCAGTATTTT.

Only a few counts were recorded for this clone. The chain couples TRBV5-4 to TRBJ1-2, with D possibly matching TRBD1 (5 bases). The CDR3 covers 17 residues. Germline V lookup: CDR1 SGHNT, CDR2 YYREEE (reference sequence). Deletions cut 2 bases from V and 6 bases from J, with 23 bases between. CDR3 nucleotide sequence: TGTGCCAGCAGCTTACTCGGGGGGAGGAGAGGGGTCGATGGCTACACCTTC. Translation: CASSLLGGRRGVDGYTF. The full variable domain, with the rest looked up from reference TRBV5-4 and TRBJ1-2, is ETGVTQSPTHLIKTRGQQVTLRCSSQSGHNTVSWYQQALGQGPQFIFQYYREEENGRGNFPPRFSGLQFPNYSSELNVNALELDDSALYLCASSLLGGRRGVDGYTFGSGTRLTVV.

The V call is TRBV10-2, the J call TRBJ2-7; 11 bases are shared with TRBD2. Germline assignment: CDR1 WSHSY and CDR2 SAAADI. Trimming at V came to 7 bases and at J to 5 bases, leaving 7 bases not matched to a gene. The length of the CDR3 is 14 residues. The CDR3 is CASNIAGGVDEQYF. The DNA for the CDR3 is TGCGCCAGCAATATAGCGGGAGGGGTCGACGAGCAGTACTTC.

This clone was recorded a few times. This chain uses TRBV6-4 with TRBJ1-1, with D perhaps TRBD1 (5 bases). The ends were cut back, 2 bases at V and 1 base at J, with 5 bases in the middle. The germline V gene has CDR1 MRHNA and CDR2 SNTAGT. The CDR3 is 13 amino acids. CDR3 bases: TGTGCCAGCAGTGACAGGGGGAACACTGAAGCTTTCTTT. It is translated as CASSDRGNTEAFF.

The gene calls are TRBV7-9 and TRBJ2-1; 9 bases line up with TRBD1. The V gene end was trimmed by 4 bases and the J gene end by 12 bases; junction bases not matched to a gene: 4. Germline V lookup: CDR1 SEHNR, CDR2 FQNEAQ (reference sequence). This CDR3 comprises 12 residues. CDR3 DNA sequence: TGTGCCAGCAGCTCAGACAGGGGGGGGCAGTTCTTC. Translation: CASSSDRGGQFF.

This clone was detected only once. The CDR3 DNA sequence: TGTGCCAGCAGTTACGGGACAGAACACGAGCAGTACTTC. Its protein is CASSYGTEHEQYF. The rearrangement joins TRBV6-6 to TRBJ2-7; 7 nucleotides match TRBD1. After removal of 2 bases from V and 5 bases from J, the junction contained 3 bases not matched to a gene. The CDR3 is made up of 13 amino acids. In germline, CDR1 is MNHNY, CDR2 SVGAGI (reference sequence).

The rearrangement uses TRBV11-2 and TRBJ2-7; D unresolved. The CDR3 runs to 13 residues. Between the trimmed V and J ends, which lost 1 base and 1 base, there was a span of 5 bases. The germline gives CDR1 SGHAT, CDR2 FQNNGV. CDR3: CASSLARSYEQYF. DNA for the CDR3: TGTGCCAGCAGCTTAGCTAGATCCTACGAGCAGTACTTC.

The rearrangement links TRBV19 to TRBJ2-7; D may be TRBD1 (6 bases). Trimming shortened V by 4 bases and J by 0 bases, and 10 bases separated the two germline ends. Per the germline V gene, CDR1 is LNHDA and CDR2 is SQIVND (reference sequence). The length of the CDR3 is 14 residues. The CDR3 nucleotides read TGTGCCAGTAGTAGGGGGACACCCTCCTACGAGCAGTACTTC. Protein product: CASSRGTPSYEQYF.

The genes are TRBV18 and TRBJ2-7; a weak D match, TRBD2 (6 bases). The CDR3 is 14 amino acids. Trimming took 1 base from V and 1 from J, leaving 8 bases between them. CDR1 and CDR2 from the germline V gene are KGHSH and LQKENI. The CDR3: CASSPLAVSYEQYF. The DNA of the CDR3 is TGTGCCAGCTCACCACTAGCGGTTTCCTACGAGCAGTACTTC.

This clone was observed a few times. J is TRBJ2-1 and V is TRBV19; tentative D call: TRBD1 (6 bases). CDR3 length equals 13 residues. The V end lost 7 bases, the J end lost 8 bases, and 15 bases lay between the germline ends. Germline loops: CDR1 LNHDA, CDR2 SQIVND (reference sequence). CDR3 sequence: CASTGDPMDEQFF. The CDR3 DNA follows: TGTGCCAGTACAGGGGACCCTATGGATGAGCAGTTCTTC.

The chain uses TRBV5-4 and TRBJ2-1; D perhaps matches TRBD2 (6 bases). The CDR3 extends over 15 amino acids. Germline assignment: CDR1 SGHNT and CDR2 YYREEE (reference sequence). V gave up 4 bases and J gave up 5 bases, with 16 bases separating them. The CDR3: CASSPIVGLNNEQFF. The CDR3 nucleotides are TGTGCCAGCAGCCCCATAGTGGGACTTAACAATGAGCAGTTCTTC.

The rearrangement links TRBV6-1 to TRBJ2-7; 8 bases match TRBD2. Trimming at V came to 11 bases and at J to 2 bases, leaving 11 bases not matched to a gene. CDR1 is MNHNS and CDR2 is SASEGT in the germline V gene. The length of the CDR3 is 14 residues. CDR3 protein: CASEGGRFAYEQYF. The CDR3 DNA follows: TGTGCCTCCGAGGGCGGGAGGTTCGCCTACGAGCAGTACTTC.

This chain joins TRBV28 and TRBJ2-7, with 10 bases aligning to TRBD2. CDR1 and CDR2 (germline): MDHEN, SYDVKM. After removal of 5 bases from V and 4 bases from J, the junction contained 8 bases not matched to a gene. CDR3 length: 15 residues. For the CDR3, the DNA is TGTGCCAGCAGTGGCTCCCTAGCGGGGGTTTACGAGCAGTACTTC. Translation gives CASSGSLAGVYEQYF.

This clone was counted a few times. This rearrangement joins TRBV12-5 to TRBJ2-7; maybe TRBD1 (6 bases). Germline loops: CDR1 LGHNT, CDR2 FRNRAP. Trimming pared 8 bases from V and 6 bases from J, leaving 17 bases between. The CDR3 extends over 13 amino acids. The CDR3 DNA is TGTGCTAGTCAGGGGCGGACGGGTGGCGAGCAGTACTTC. It codes for CASQGRTGGEQYF.

This clone has more than one count but fewer than ten. The V call is TRBV4-1, the J call TRBJ2-7; 7 bases are shared with TRBD1. Trimming took 1 base from V and 6 from J; bases not matched to a gene: 3. The CDR3 is made up of 13 amino acids. CDR1 is MGHRA, CDR2 YSYEKL, per germline. CDR3 protein: CASSQVDRAEQYF. CDR3 in DNA: TGCGCCAGCAGCCAAGTCGACAGGGCCGAGCAGTACTTC.

The rearrangement links TRBV6-5 to TRBJ1-4; 7 positions match TRBD1. The CDR3 has 14 amino acids. Germline-derived CDR1 and CDR2 are MNHEY and SVGAGI. With 6 bases clipped from V and 8 bases from J, the junction kept 9 bases outside the gene matches. The CDR3 region has the DNA TGTGCCAGCAGCTCAGACAGGGCTGGAGAAAAACTGTTTTTT. Amino acids: CASSSDRAGEKLFF.

The chain employs TRBV7-8 and TRBJ1-5; 7 bases are shared with TRBD1. The CDR3 sequence is 15 residues long. The germline CDR1 and CDR2 sequences are SGHVS and FQNEAQ. The V gene end was trimmed by 5 bases and the J gene end by 7 bases; junction bases not matched to a gene: 11. The CDR3 reads CASSVKGAFVQPQHF. CDR3 in DNA: TGTGCCAGCAGCGTAAAGGGGGCGTTCGTCCAGCCCCAGCATTTT.

The V and J genes are TRBV5-1 and TRBJ2-3; a weak D match, TRBD1 (7 bases). Trimming took 0 bases from V and 2 from J, leaving 13 bases between them. The CDR3 length is 16 residues. Per the germline V gene, CDR1 is SGHRS and CDR2 is YFSETQ. The CDR3 region is CASSLGGGGPTDTQYF. In nucleotides, the CDR3 is TGCGCCAGCAGCTTGGGTGGAGGGGGCCCCACAGATACGCAGTATTTT. The whole variable domain, filled in from reference TRBV5-1 and TRBJ2-3, reads KAGVTQTPRYLIKTRGQQVTLSCSPISGHRSVSWYQQTPGQGLQFLFEYFSETQRNKGNFPGRFSGRQFSNSRSEMNVSTLELGDSALYLCASSLGGGGPTDTQYFGPGTRLTVL.

This clone came up a few times. The chain uses TRBV13 and TRBJ1-1; D gene uncertain. This CDR3 spans 15 amino acids. The germline V gene encodes CDR1 PRHDT and CDR2 FYEKMQ (reference sequence). The germline V and J ends were trimmed by 5 bases and 3 bases, with 16 bases remaining between them. CDR3 DNA sequence: TGTGCCAGCAGCGCCTACTCAGGAGGAGACACTGAAGCTTTCTTT. Translation gives CASSAYSGGDTEAFF.